The T cell receptor (beta chain) under discussion was sequenced for a study of technical replicates of blood from a handful of donors. V was trimmed by 3 bases and J by 8 bases, leaving 17 bases between them. The CDR3 spans 15 residues. Germline V gene data show CDR1 as SEHNR and CDR2 as FQNEAQ (reference sequence). Method: immunoSEQ multiplex PCR; TCRdb's copy keeps in-frame clones and lacks some. The sample has fewer than 90,000 clones, about 94% seen once. Sequencing was done on a sample of T cells isolated from PBMCs. The sequence was collected from a human donor in good health. The V and J genes are TRBV7-9 and TRBJ2-1; a weak D match, TRBD2 (6 bases). The CDR3 region is CASSLPGLLGDEQFF. The CDR3 bases are TGTGCCAGCAGCTTGCCGGGACTCCTGGGCGATGAGCAGTTCTTC.